This TCR beta chain was sequenced during a study of cytomegalovirus exposure and HLA in healthy donors. V lost 9 bases, J lost 0 bases, and 11 bases stayed unmatched. Looked up from germline, CDR1 is MNHEY and CDR2 is SMNVEV (reference sequence). The CDR3 sequence is 15 residues long. The study ran its PCR with 60 Vbeta and 13 Jbeta primers. Clones were read by immunoSEQ multiplex PCR, and TCRdb kept only the in-frame ones, dropping some. Among roughly 150,000 clones listed, 60% to 80% were seen once. This TCR was sampled from a young man in good health and CMV-seronegative. The sample taken for sequencing was PBMCs. The genes are TRBV27 and TRBJ2-7; 7 bases line up with TRBD2. In nucleotides, the CDR3 is TGTGCCAGTCGAAGAGGGACTACGAGCTCCTACGAGCAGTACTTC. Protein product: CASRRGTTSSYEQYF.